The rows below give T cell receptor beta chains drawn from one sample of a study of T cell repertoires in cytomegalovirus infection. TCRdb re-called the reads with MiXCR, one entry per CDR3 protein. This table holds 490,000 or so distinct CDR3 sequences, about 10% found once. The source material was PBMCs. These receptors came from a human donor in good health (CMV status not recorded). Some clones in this sample may be carry-over from other donors' samples. The CDR3 runs from the conserved cysteine through the conserved F or W. Each record gives: J gene, clone size, V gene, D gene, CDR3 DNA, CDR3 protein. The D gene is left open where the match is weak. Size is stated for part of the rows, as once, few or many counts, or as a class when the clone is expanded.

J: TRBJ1-1
size: many
V: TRBV6-1
D: NA
DNA: TGTGCCAGCAGTGAATGGTTTGGCAGCGTGAACACTGAAGCTTTCTTT
CDR3: CASSEWFGSVNTEAFF

J: TRBJ2-3
size: NA
V: TRBV12-5
D: TRBD1
DNA: TGTGCTAGTGGTCTCGGGACAGGGAGCCCACCTAGCACAGATACGCAGTATTTT
CDR3: CASGLGTGSPPSTDTQYF

J: TRBJ2-3
size: NA
V: TRBV10-3
D: NA
DNA: TGTGCCATCAGTCCCGAGGCGCGGGATACGCAGTATTTT
CDR3: CAISPEARDTQYF

J: TRBJ1-3
size: many
V: TRBV6-1
D: NA
DNA: TGTGCCAGCAGGGGCCCGGAGGGCGGGAACACCATATATTTT
CDR3: CASRGPEGGNTIYF

J: TRBJ2-3
size: many
V: TRBV7-2
D: TRBD2
DNA: TGTGCCAGCAAAATAGCGGGAGGGTCGGTCGATACGCAGTATTTT
CDR3: CASKIAGGSVDTQYF

J: TRBJ2-5
size: few
V: TRBV11-2
D: TRBD2
DNA: TGTGCCAGCAGCCTGGCGGGAGCTTCTCGCGAGACCCAGTACTTC
CDR3: CASSLAGASRETQYF

J: TRBJ2-3
size: many
V: TRBV20-1
D: TRBD2
DNA: TGCAGTGCTAGAGCGGGACTAGTTGGGGGTGCAGATACGCAGTATTTT
CDR3: CSARAGLVGGADTQYF

J: TRBJ2-1
size: few
V: TRBV13
D: TRBD1
DNA: TGTGCCAGCAGCTTAGGCGGGACAGGACGATACAATGAGCAGTTCTTC
CDR3: CASSLGGTGRYNEQFF

J: TRBJ1-2
size: few
V: TRBV28
D: NA
DNA: TGTGCCAGCAGTTTATTTACGGGGGCGGGAGGCTACACCTTC
CDR3: CASSLFTGAGGYTF

J: TRBJ2-1
size: few
V: TRBV29-1
D: TRBD2
DNA: TGCAGCGTTGGTAGCGGGGACAATGAGCAGTTCTTC
CDR3: CSVGSGDNEQFF

J: TRBJ2-2
size: few
V: TRBV29-1
D: NA
DNA: TGCAGCGTAATTAGGCAGCTAGGGGCCGGGGAGCTGTTTTTT
CDR3: CSVIRQLGAGELFF

J: TRBJ2-7
size: few
V: TRBV20-1
D: TRBD2
DNA: TGCAGTGCTAGAGACCCCAGGACTAGTAGCGGGGAGCAGTACTTC
CDR3: CSARDPRTSSGEQYF

J: TRBJ2-2
size: few
V: TRBV13
D: TRBD1
DNA: TGTGCCAGCAGCTTACAGGGGGCATACGGGGAGCTGTTTTTT
CDR3: CASSLQGAYGELFF

J: TRBJ1-5
size: many
V: TRBV7-2
D: NA
DNA: TGTGCCAGCAGCTTAGCGCGGGGAGGTGATCAGCATTTT
CDR3: CASSLARGGDQHF